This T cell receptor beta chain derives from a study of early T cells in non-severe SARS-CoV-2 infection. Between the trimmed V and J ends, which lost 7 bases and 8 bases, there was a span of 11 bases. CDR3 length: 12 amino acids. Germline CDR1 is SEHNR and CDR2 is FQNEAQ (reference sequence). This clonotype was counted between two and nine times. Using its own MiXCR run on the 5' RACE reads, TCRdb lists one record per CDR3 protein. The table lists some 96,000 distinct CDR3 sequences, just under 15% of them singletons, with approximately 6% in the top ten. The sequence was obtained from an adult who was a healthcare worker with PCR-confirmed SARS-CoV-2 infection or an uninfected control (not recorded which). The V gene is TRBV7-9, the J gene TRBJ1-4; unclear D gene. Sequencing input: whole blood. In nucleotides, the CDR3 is TGTGCCAGCACCCCTCTGAGAGAAAAACTGTTTTTT. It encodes CASTPLREKLFF.